This TCR beta chain derives from a study of memory CD4+ T cells and cytomegalovirus serostatus. Study at large: Donors were healthy Belgian adults, under 10 CMV seropositive and around 24 seronegative.

With respect to this clone: Its target is unknown.

This table comes from immunoSEQ multiplex PCR, and its TCRdb copy is limited to in-frame clones, with some not included. Here the sample spans tens of thousands of clones, around 75% being singletons. Findings of the study overall: Each of approximately 61 CMV-associated TCRbeta sequences occurred in one to five individuals. Suggested: most of the CMV-linked TCR signature lies in CD4+ memory cells.

The sort gate was single viable CD3+CD4+CD8-CD45RO+ cells for memory CD4+ T cells. After thawing, CD4+ T cells were positively selected. The CDR3 is 14 residues long. CDR1 is SGHNT, CDR2 YENEEA, per germline. Trimming took 3 bases from V and 6 from J, leaving 15 bases between them. The chain uses TRBV11-3 and TRBJ2-7; possibly TRBD1 for D (7 bases). The sample taken for sequencing was memory CD4+ T cells from blood. The receptor's source is an adult in good health and CMV-seronegative. CDR3 region: CASSFGGTEAEQYF. The DNA for the CDR3 is TGTGCCAGCAGCTTCGGCGGGACAGAGGCCGAGCAGTACTTC.